Shown below are 31 T cell receptor beta chains from a single sample sequenced in a study of shared clonotypes between healthy human individuals. The data were produced by immunoSEQ multiplex PCR, yet TCRdb's version contains in-frame clones alone and is incomplete. This table has around 750,000 clones, around two thirds appearing once. The specimen was memory CD4+ T cells sorted from blood. Subset defined: CD45RA-negative fraction. The receptor source for this set is a woman aged 25 to 39 in good health.

The rearrangement joins TRBV5-6 to TRBJ2-7; TRBD2 is a possible D gene (6 bases). The V end lost 6 bases, the J end lost 0 bases, and 16 bases lay between the germline ends. Germline assignment: CDR1 SGHDT and CDR2 YYEEEE. The CDR3 loop spans 15 amino acids. For the CDR3, the DNA is TGTGCCAGCACCCTTCCCGGGACTGACTCCTACGAGCAGTACTTC. It translates to CASTLPGTDSYEQYF.

The chain links TRBV5-1 to TRBJ2-7; TRBD2 matches at 7 bases. This CDR3 contains 15 residues. CDR1 and CDR2 (germline): SGHRS, YFSETQ. The V gene end was trimmed by 4 bases and the J gene end by 7 bases; junction bases not matched to a gene: 14. The CDR3 DNA reads TGCGCCAGCAGCCCTGGGGGGGTCTTTACTAAAGAGCAGTACTTC. The encoded protein is CASSPGGVFTKEQYF. Drawing the rest from reference TRBV5-1 and TRBJ2-7, the complete variable domain is KAGVTQTPRYLIKTRGQQVTLSCSPISGHRSVSWYQQTPGQGLQFLFEYFSETQRNKGNFPGRFSGRQFSNSRSEMNVSTLELGDSALYLCASSPGGVFTKEQYFGPGTRLTVT.

This clone was counted once. The V gene is TRBV29-1, the J gene TRBJ2-5; 7 bases match TRBD1. The CDR3 runs 12 residues. Per germline, CDR1 SQVTM and CDR2 ANQGSEA. CDR3 residues: CRVTGNQETQYF. As DNA, the CDR3 is TGCAGAGTGACAGGGAATCAAGAGACCCAGTACTTC.

The V call is TRBV2, the J call TRBJ1-2; possible D gene TRBD1, 5 bases. This CDR3 region has 13 residues. Trimming took 0 bases from V and 6 from J, leaving 8 bases between them. Germline assignment: CDR1 SNHLY and CDR2 FYNNEI. The CDR3 region has the DNA TGTGCCAGCAGTGAAGCACAGGAGGATGGCTACACCTTC. This sequence encodes CASSEAQEDGYTF.

This clone was counted between two and nine times. The CDR3 region is CASSPQTSGTTNEQFF. In DNA, the CDR3 is TGTGCCAGCAGCCCTCAGACTAGCGGGACGACCAATGAGCAGTTCTTC. The chain couples TRBV13 to TRBJ2-1; 11 nucleotides line up with TRBD2. The CDR3 sequence is 16 residues long. With V trimmed by 5 bases and J by 6 bases, 9 bases remained unmatched. Per the germline V gene, CDR1 is PRHDT and CDR2 is FYEKMQ (reference sequence).

This chain connects TRBV28 to TRBJ1-1; D call uncertain. Germline V lookup: CDR1 MDHEN, CDR2 SYDVKM. Between the trimmed V and J ends, which lost 3 bases and 7 bases, there was a span of 21 bases. The CDR3 consists of 16 residues. The CDR3 here is CASSFNPQLQAGEAFF. The CDR3 DNA follows: TGTGCCAGCAGTTTTAACCCACAGCTCCAAGCAGGTGAAGCTTTCTTT.

This chain joins TRBV7-9 and TRBJ2-1, with 13 positions matching TRBD2. The germline CDR1 and CDR2 sequences are SEHNR and FQNEAQ (reference sequence). The CDR3 has 17 amino acids. V was clipped by 1 base and J by 4 bases; unmatched bases: 4. The CDR3 bases are TGTGCCAGCAGCTTAGGCGGGACTAGCGGGAAATACAATGAGCAGTTCTTC. Translation gives CASSLGGTSGKYNEQFF.

The genes are TRBV4-1 and TRBJ1-2, with TRBD1 matching 10 bases. The CDR3 spans 19 residues. J gave up 0 bases and V 0 bases, and 10 bases lay outside the gene matches. Germline V gene lookup returns CDR1 MGHRA and CDR2 YSYEKL. CDR3 DNA sequence: TGCGCCAGCAGCCAAGATCGGGACAGGGGAAGACTAACTAACTATGGCTACACCTTC. Its protein is CASSQDRDRGRLTNYGYTF.

This chain connects TRBV28 to TRBJ2-5; D is perhaps TRBD1 (6 bases). This CDR3 is 13 amino acids long. Between the trimmed V and J ends, which lost 6 bases and 5 bases, there was a span of 13 bases. The germline V gene has CDR1 MDHEN and CDR2 SYDVKM. In DNA form, the CDR3 reads TGTGCCAGCAGGTACGGGACACGCGAGACCCAGTACTTC. Its protein product is CASRYGTRETQYF. Supplemented by reference TRBV28 and TRBJ2-5, the full variable domain reads DVKVTQSSRYLVKRTGEKVFLECVQDMDHENMFWYRQDPGLGLRLIYFSYDVKMKEKGDIPEGYSVSREKKERFSLILESASTNQTSMYLCASRYGTRETQYFGPGTRLLVL.

The chain joins TRBV7-9 to TRBJ1-1, with a weak D call TRBD1 (6 bases). V was cut by 3 bases and J by 1 base, with 18 bases left in between. The CDR3 runs to 17 residues. CDR1 is SEHNR and CDR2 is FQNEAQ in the germline V gene (reference sequence). The DNA for the CDR3 is TGTGCCAGCAGCTTGGGGTCTCTCCCCAGGGGGAACACTGAAGCTTTCTTT. The encoded protein is CASSLGSLPRGNTEAFF.

This sequence joins TRBV18 and TRBJ1-1; weak D call: TRBD1 (6 bases). Per the germline V gene, CDR1 is KGHSH and CDR2 is LQKENI. The ends were cut back, 3 bases at V and 0 bases at J, with 11 bases in the middle. This CDR3 is built from 15 residues. CDR3 region: CASSPGASMNTEAFF. CDR3 bases: TGTGCCAGCTCACCGGGGGCATCCATGAACACTGAAGCTTTCTTT.

This clone was picked up a small number of times. The J gene is TRBJ1-2, the V gene TRBV28; perhaps TRBD1 as D (6 bases). The CDR3 has 14 residues. V shed 6 bases and J shed 0 bases, with 11 bases lying between them. CDR1 and CDR2 (germline): MDHEN, SYDVKM. CDR3 nucleotides: TGTGCCAGCAGCTCAGGGGCTCCTAACTATGGCTACACCTTC. Amino acid sequence: CASSSGAPNYGYTF.

The chain joins TRBV7-8 to TRBJ2-5; tentative D call: TRBD1 (5 bases). CDR1 SGHVS and CDR2 FQNEAQ come from the germline V gene. V was cut by 0 bases and J by 2 bases, with 7 bases left in between. The CDR3 length is 14 residues. CDR3 in DNA: TGTGCCAGCAGCTTAGCGACAGTACAAGAGACCCAGTACTTC. It translates to CASSLATVQETQYF. The complete variable domain, with remaining parts taken from reference TRBV7-8 and TRBJ2-5, reads GAGVSQSPRYKVAKRGQDVALRCDPISGHVSLFWYQQALGQGPEFLTYFQNEAQLDKSGLPSDRFFAERPEGSVSTLKIQRTQQEDSAVYLCASSLATVQETQYFGPGTRLLVL.

A few counts support this clone. The chain combines TRBV7-2 with TRBJ1-2, with a weak D call TRBD1 (5 bases). The CDR3 loop spans 14 amino acids. V was cut by 5 bases and J by 7 bases, with 17 bases left in between. Looked up from germline, CDR1 is SGHTA and CDR2 is FQGNSA. The CDR3 sequence is CASSPYLQGSGYTF. The CDR3 bases are TGTGCCAGCAGCCCCTACCTCCAGGGCTCTGGCTACACCTTC.

The chain has TRBV2 and TRBJ1-5, with D perhaps matching TRBD1 (6 bases). From germline, CDR1 is SNHLY and CDR2 FYNNEI. V was trimmed by 4 bases and J by 6 bases, leaving 13 bases between them. This CDR3 contains 14 residues. CDR3 in DNA: TGTGCCAGCAGTGTACAGGGTTTACGTCAGCCCCAGCATTTT. This sequence encodes CASSVQGLRQPQHF.

In its sample, this clone was seen a few times. The V and J genes are TRBV11-2 and TRBJ2-5; 11 nucleotides match TRBD2. The germline CDR1 and CDR2 sequences are SGHAT and FQNNGV. The V segment lost 5 bases and the J segment 5 bases; nucleotides outside the gene matches: 7. CDR3 size: 15 residues. Written as DNA, the CDR3 is TGTGCCAGCAGCCCTCTCCGGACTAGCGGGGAGACCCAGTACTTC. Translation: CASSPLRTSGETQYF.

The chain couples TRBV5-8 to TRBJ2-7; the D is unclear. The V gene lost 4 bases and the J gene lost 6 bases, with 17 bases spanning the gap. Germline values: CDR1 SGHTS, CDR2 YDEGEE. This CDR3 region has 14 residues. CDR3 region: CASSPSRRTGEQYF. CDR3 coding DNA: TGTGCCAGCAGCCCTTCAAGGCGGACCGGCGAGCAGTACTTC.

The DNA of the CDR3 is TGTGCCAGCAGTTTATATGCCGACAACTATGGCTACACCTTC. Its translation is CASSLYADNYGYTF. This rearrangement joins TRBV28 to TRBJ1-2, with D uncertain. V lost 1 base, J lost 2 bases, and 8 bases lay in between. The germline V gene encodes CDR1 MDHEN and CDR2 SYDVKM. The CDR3 extends over 14 amino acids.

CDR3 sequence (DNA): TGTGCCAGCCAGACAGGGAATCCGAGCGAGCAGTACTTC. Translating gives CASQTGNPSEQYF. The J gene is TRBJ2-7, the V gene TRBV2, with 7 positions matching TRBD1. The V gene end was trimmed by 8 bases and the J gene end by 6 bases; junction bases not matched to a gene: 10. The CDR3 extends over 13 amino acids. Germline loops: CDR1 SNHLY, CDR2 FYNNEI.

This chain connects TRBV19 to TRBJ2-2; TRBD1 matches 10 bases. The junction had 1 base not matched to a gene; V was cut back by 4 bases and J by 2 bases. This CDR3 comprises 15 residues. Germline V CDR1 and CDR2: LNHDA, SQIVND (reference sequence). The CDR3 loop reads CASSRQGANTGELFF. CDR3 nucleotides: TGTGCCAGTAGTAGACAGGGGGCAAACACCGGGGAGCTGTTTTTT.

This chain connects TRBV2 to TRBJ2-7; D possibly corresponds to TRBD2 (5 bases). This CDR3 is 12 amino acids long. Trimming left V 6 bases short and J 9 bases short, with 15 bases between. Germline CDR1 reads SNHLY; CDR2 reads FYNNEI. Written as DNA, the CDR3 is TGTGCCAGCAGGGAGGCCTACCCCGTGCAGTACTTC. Translation: CASREAYPVQYF.

The V call is TRBV6-4, the J call TRBJ2-5, with D unclear. V lost 4 bases and J 0 bases, leaving 18 bases between the germline ends. Germline CDR1 is MRHNA and CDR2 is SNTAGT. The CDR3 is 17 residues long. CDR3 residues: CASSVVATNLNQETQYF. Here the CDR3 DNA reads TGTGCCAGCAGTGTCGTCGCGACAAATCTCAACCAAGAGACCCAGTACTTC.

In DNA, the CDR3 is TGTGCCAGCAACCCCCCCCGGGGGCGTAAAAATGAGCAGTTCTTC. Translating gives CASNPPRGRKNEQFF. The chain has TRBV28 and TRBJ2-1; D is perhaps TRBD1 or TRBD2 (6 bases each). The CDR3 sequence is 15 residues long. V lost 7 bases and J 7 bases, leaving 20 bases between the germline ends. CDR1 is MDHEN, CDR2 SYDVKM, per germline.

In the case of this clone: At the DNA level, this CDR3 is encoded by other sequences in the same sample as well. CDR3 in DNA: TGTGCCAGCAGCCTCGGGACTAGCGGGACCTACGAGCAGTACTTC. Protein: CASSLGTSGTYEQYF. The genes are TRBV7-3 and TRBJ2-7; 13 bases are a match to TRBD2. CDR1 SGHTA and CDR2 FQGTGA come from the germline V gene. The trim removed 5 bases at V and 2 bases at J, leaving 3 bases unmatched. This CDR3 has 15 amino acids.

This clone was seen repeatedly, ten times or more. V is TRBV7-3 and J is TRBJ2-3; D remains ambiguous. From germline, CDR1 is SGHTA and CDR2 FQGTGA. This CDR3 has 13 residues. With 4 bases removed from V and 7 bases from J, the gap between germline ends came to 12 bases. The CDR3 reads CASSSGSWNTQYF. CDR3 nucleotides: TGTGCCAGCAGCTCTGGTTCCTGGAATACGCAGTATTTT.

This chain uses TRBV18 with TRBJ2-7; 7 nucleotides line up with TRBD1. Looked up from germline, CDR1 is KGHSH and CDR2 is LQKENI. The CDR3 is 15 residues long. Trimming took 3 bases from V and 7 from J; bases not matched to a gene: 12. DNA for the CDR3: TGTGCCAGCTCACCGGGGACAGCCTCTGCCTTAGAGCAGTACTTC. It encodes CASSPGTASALEQYF.

The chain employs TRBV30 and TRBJ2-3; D ambiguous. CDR1 GTSNPN and CDR2 SVGIG come from the germline V gene (reference sequence). CDR3 size: 10 residues. V lost 5 bases and J 1 base, leaving 1 base between the germline ends. CDR3 coding DNA: TGTGCCTGGGGCACAGATACGCAGTATTTT. It yields the protein CAWGTDTQYF.

This clone was picked up a small number of times. The chain couples TRBV9 to TRBJ2-2, with D unresolved. Germline V gene sequence: CDR1 SGDLS, CDR2 YYNGEE. The CDR3 totals 16 residues. Trimming shortened V by 0 bases and J by 0 bases, and 9 bases separated the two germline ends. CDR3 coding DNA: TGTGCCAGCAGCGTAGTCATGGGAACGAACACCGGGGAGCTGTTTTTT. Protein product: CASSVVMGTNTGELFF.

This clone turned up a few times. The chain links TRBV28 to TRBJ2-5; the D gene is possibly TRBD2 (5 bases). CDR1 MDHEN and CDR2 SYDVKM come from the germline V gene. The CDR3 is 15 amino acids. V was trimmed by 2 bases and J by 5 bases, leaving 15 bases between them. CDR3 nucleotides: TGTGCCAGCAGTTTAAGGCGGGCACAAGGGGAGACCCAGTACTTC. It is translated as CASSLRRAQGETQYF.

This clone turned up a few times. The same CDR3 can be traced to other DNA sequences in this sample. This chain links TRBV15 with TRBJ2-1, with D maybe TRBD2 (6 bases). The CDR3 runs 16 residues. The germline gives CDR1 LNHNV, CDR2 YYDKDF (reference sequence). V was cut by 0 bases and J by 1 base, with 10 bases left in between. The CDR3 DNA reads as TGTGCCACCAGCAGAGATGGGGCGGGATCCTACAATGAGCAGTTCTTC. Protein sequence: CATSRDGAGSYNEQFF. Together with reference TRBV15 and TRBJ2-1, the CDR3 gives the full variable domain: DAMVIQNPRYQVTQFGKPVTLSCSQTLNHNVMYWYQQKSSQAPKLLFHYYDKDFNNEADTPDNFQSRRPNTSFCFLDIRSPGLGDTAMYLCATSRDGAGSYNEQFFGPGTRLTVL.

This sequence joins TRBV2 and TRBJ1-6; D may be TRBD1 (6 bases). The V end was cut by 5 bases, the J end by 6 bases, with 14 bases between. The V gene's germline CDR1 is SNHLY and CDR2 FYNNEI. The CDR3 totals 15 residues. In nucleotides, the CDR3 is TGTGCCAGCAGTCTTTTCAGGGGAAGTAATTCACCCCTCCACTTT. Residues: CASSLFRGSNSPLHF.